This T cell receptor (beta chain) originates from a study of blood T cells in healthy people across ages. Study-level background: Template switching caught about one barcoded beta molecule for each two T cells.

The table lists this clonotype with many counts. Next came a second PCR, run for about 7 to 11 cycles, which used a sample-barcoded 5' primer along with a J-beta primer mix. A single record per CDR3 protein comes from TCRdb applying MiXCR to the 5' RACE reads. The data hold 750,000 to 950,000 distinct CDR3 sequences, with about 28% observed a single time. CDR3 length equals 15 residues. Germline-derived CDR1 and CDR2 are SGHTA and FQGNSA. V lost 0 bases, J lost 3 bases, and 8 bases lay in between. These data are also associated with another study on T cells of mothers and their children.

The source is a woman aged 40 to 50 in good health. The sample was blood. This chain joins TRBV7-2 and TRBJ2-2; maybe TRBD2 (6 bases). CDR3 nucleotide sequence: TGTGCCAGCAGCTTAGCGGGGGGATACACCGGGGAGCTGTTTTTT. This translates into CASSLAGGYTGELFF.